This T cell receptor (beta chain) is from a study of blood T cell repertoires in COVID-19. As for the study in general: Whether acute or convalescent, the COVID-19 samples came from the United States, Italy and Spain. PBMCs, B-cell-depleted T cells, or T cells were the source of the cDNA or gDNA that made up the material.

The authors' processing: Amplification from reference gene primers served as the basis for estimated nucleated cell counts. This table comes from immunoSEQ multiplex PCR, and its TCRdb copy is limited to in-frame clones, with some not included. V, J and clone size are taken as reported in that table, and D and trimming were inferred from the DNA itself. The table includes over 150,000 clones, 80% to 90% detected once. The germline gives CDR1 MNHNS, CDR2 SASEGT. Trimming took 0 bases from V and 3 from J; bases not matched to a gene: 8. The CDR3 covers 18 residues. The sequencing sample was made of peripheral blood. This rearrangement joins TRBV6-1 to TRBJ1-3; TRBD1 agrees at 10 bases. This sequence was found in a woman aged 55-69 years with COVID-19, enrolled during active disease. The CDR3 is CASSEAEGQGIFGNTIYF. The CDR3 region has the DNA TGTGCCAGCAGTGAAGCTGAGGGACAGGGGATTTTTGGAAACACCATATATTTT.